Described below is a single T cell receptor (beta chain) sequence and its context. Per the authors' pipeline: Reference gene primer amplification gave estimated nucleated cell counts. Method: immunoSEQ multiplex PCR; TCRdb's copy keeps in-frame clones and lacks some. V, J and clone size are those of that table, while D and trimming were read from the DNA. The data contain more than 300,000 clones, just over 90% of them singletons. Germline V lookup: CDR1 SGHTA, CDR2 FQGNSA. The CDR3 has 15 amino acids. J lost 5 bases, V lost 3 bases, and 7 bases had no gene match. The entry originates in a study of blood T cell repertoires in COVID-19. In the study overall: Samples came from the United States, Italy and Spain, spanning acute and convalescent COVID-19. PBMCs, B-cell-depleted T cells, or T cells provided the cDNA or gDNA that made up the material.

The TCR comes from a woman aged 40 to 50 who had been exposed to COVID-19. This chain connects TRBV7-2 to TRBJ1-1; 9 bases are a match to TRBD1. Sequenced: PBMCs or T cells enriched from blood (not recorded which). The CDR3 sequence: CASSFKQGAGTEAFF. The CDR3 DNA reads TGTGCCAGCAGCTTCAAACAGGGGGCTGGAACTGAAGCTTTCTTT.